One and the same sample provided the 10 T cell receptor beta chains below, sequenced in a study of technical replicates of blood from a few donors. Assay: immunoSEQ multiplex PCR; the TCRdb copy retains only in-frame clones and omits some. The sample lists about 84,000 clones, 93% occurring once. The sequencing input was T cells isolated from PBMCs. These receptors all come from a human donor in good health.

The chain couples TRBV5-4 to TRBJ2-2; maybe TRBD1 (6 bases). Germline V gives CDR1 SGHNT, CDR2 YYREEE (reference sequence). This CDR3 has 15 residues. The V gene lost 4 bases and the J gene lost 3 bases, with 13 bases spanning the gap. The CDR3 protein is CASSPRTEYTGELFF. The DNA of the CDR3 is TGTGCCAGCAGCCCCCGGACAGAATACACCGGGGAGCTGTTTTTT.

The chain uses TRBV27 and TRBJ2-7, with 8 nucleotides matching TRBD2. This CDR3 region has 16 residues. V shed 5 bases, J shed 7 bases, and the junction held 16 bases outside the gene matches. Germline values: CDR1 MNHEY, CDR2 SMNVEV (reference sequence). The CDR3 loop reads CASSPLGEAGAREQYF. The CDR3 DNA reads as TGTGCCAGCAGTCCACTTGGGGAAGCGGGAGCACGGGAGCAGTACTTC.

The chain joins TRBV5-5 to TRBJ2-2, with TRBD2 as a possible D gene (5 bases). CDR3 size: 20 residues. The germline V and J ends were trimmed by 4 bases and 4 bases, with 29 bases remaining between them. CDR1 is SGHKS, CDR2 YYEKEE, per germline (reference sequence). In nucleotides, the CDR3 is TGTGCCAGCAGCAGCCTTGGCGCAAGAGGTGAGCGGATTTCCACCGGGGAGCTGTTTTTT. This gives the protein CASSSLGARGERISTGELFF.

The chain links TRBV19 to TRBJ2-2, with 7 bases aligning to TRBD1. V was pared by 7 bases and J by 4 bases, with 3 bases of the junction left unmatched. The CDR3 runs to 13 residues. Germline V gives CDR1 LNHDA, CDR2 SQIVND (reference sequence). In DNA form, the CDR3 reads TGTGCCAGTACGGCAGGGGGCACCGGGGAGCTGTTTTTT. This codes for CASTAGGTGELFF. The full variable domain, with the rest looked up from reference TRBV19 and TRBJ2-2, is DGGITQSPKYLFRKEGQNVTLSCEQNLNHDAMYWYRQDPGQGLRLIYYSQIVNDFQKGDIAEGYSVSREKKESFPLTVTSAQKNPTAFYLCASTAGGTGELFFGEGSRLTVL.

The chain employs TRBV28 and TRBJ2-7; 8 bases align to TRBD2. The germline V gene has CDR1 MDHEN and CDR2 SYDVKM. J gave up 4 bases and V 2 bases, and 16 bases lay outside the gene matches. The CDR3 has 18 residues. As DNA, the CDR3 is TGTGCCAGCAGTTTAAGTAATTGGGCTAGCGGGTGGGTGTACGAGCAGTACTTC. It codes for CASSLSNWASGWVYEQYF.

This clone appeared once. The V and J genes are TRBV13 and TRBJ1-2; 7 bases fit TRBD1. The CDR3 is made up of 16 amino acids. The J segment lost 5 bases and the V segment lost 1 base, leaving 10 bases of the junction unmatched. Germline CDR1 is PRHDT and CDR2 is FYEKMQ (reference sequence). CDR3 bases: TGTGCCAGCAGCTTAGTCCGGGGACAGAATTGGTATGGCTACACCTTC. Translating gives CASSLVRGQNWYGYTF.

This clone was recorded once. The chain has TRBV11-3 and TRBJ2-6; 7 nucleotides align to TRBD1. The V and J ends lost 5 bases and 0 bases, in that order; junction bases with no gene match: 4. This CDR3 comprises 16 residues. CDR1 is SGHNT and CDR2 is YENEEA in the germline V gene. CDR3: CASSLDRASGANVLTF. Here the CDR3 DNA reads TGTGCCAGCAGCCTCGACAGGGCCTCTGGGGCCAACGTCCTGACTTTC.

The rearrangement uses TRBV5-1 and TRBJ1-5, with 9 nucleotides matching TRBD1. Trimming cost V 4 bases and J 1 base; bases outside gene matches: 3. The length of the CDR3 is 15 residues. Germline CDR1 SGHRS, CDR2 YFSETQ. This CDR3 reads CASSAGTGSNQPQHF. CDR3 nucleotides: TGCGCCAGCAGCGCAGGGACAGGGAGCAATCAGCCCCAGCATTTT.

The chain has TRBV14 and TRBJ2-7; D remains unclear. Per the germline V gene, CDR1 is SGHDN and CDR2 is FVKESK. Trimming took 4 bases from V and 1 from J, leaving 5 bases between them. The CDR3 consists of 12 residues. CDR3 amino acids: CASSPASYEQYF. Written as DNA, the CDR3 is TGTGCCAGCAGCCCAGCGTCCTACGAGCAGTACTTC. Variable domain in full (rest from reference TRBV14 and TRBJ2-7): EAGVTQFPSHSVIEKGQTVTLRCDPISGHDNLYWYRRVMGKEIKFLLHFVKESKQDESGMPNNRFLAERTGGTYSTLKVQPAELEDSGVYFCASSPASYEQYFGPGTRLTVT.

The chain carries TRBV28 and TRBJ2-3; 7 nucleotides align to TRBD2. Trimming took 5 bases from V and 0 from J; bases not matched to a gene: 11. The CDR3 runs to 17 residues. The germline V gene has CDR1 MDHEN and CDR2 SYDVKM. CDR3 DNA sequence: TGTGCCAGCAGTCTAGGGCGGGAGAGGTGGAGCACAGATACGCAGTATTTT. Protein sequence: CASSLGRERWSTDTQYF.